Presented here are 10 T cell receptor beta chains from one specimen sequenced in a study of blood T cell repertoires in COVID-19. TCRdb's copy holds only in-frame clones and misses some; the assay was immunoSEQ multiplex PCR. Of over 250,000 clones listed, about 89% are singletons. The material sequenced was peripheral blood. The receptor source for this set is a man aged 40-55 years who had recovered from COVID-19.

The gene calls are TRBV10-1 and TRBJ2-3; 7 bases are a match to TRBD2. Germline CDR1 WNHNN, CDR2 SYGVQD (reference sequence). V trimming: 2 bases; J trimming: 6 bases; junction bases outside the gene matches: 8. This CDR3 spans 15 amino acids. The CDR3 DNA is TGCGCCAGCAGTGAGCTCCAGCGGGGTACGGATACGCAGTATTTT. Its protein product is CASSELQRGTDTQYF.

The count of this clone is one. V usage is TRBV4-3 and J usage is TRBJ2-7; TRBD2 agrees at 10 bases. This CDR3 is 15 amino acids long. V shed 0 bases, J shed 6 bases, and the junction held 5 bases outside the gene matches. Germline CDR1 and CDR2: LGHNA and YSLEER. The CDR3 nucleotides are TGCGCCAGCAGCCAAGATTTTCTAGCGGGGGCCGAGCAGTACTTC. Translated: CASSQDFLAGAEQYF.

The V call is TRBV7-2, the J call TRBJ1-2; 7 bases match TRBD1. The CDR3 has 14 amino acids. Germline V gene lookup returns CDR1 SGHTA and CDR2 FQGNSA. V gave up 1 base and J gave up 5 bases; unmatched junction bases: 4. CDR3 protein: CASSLGGTDYGYTF. The CDR3 DNA reads as TGTGCCAGCAGCTTAGGCGGGACAGATTATGGCTACACCTTC. The full variable domain, completed using reference TRBV7-2 and TRBJ1-2, is GAGVSQSPSNKVTEKGKDVELRCDPISGHTALYWYRQSLGQGLEFLIYFQGNSAPDKSGLPSDRFSAERTGGSVSTLTIQRTQQEDSAVYLCASSLGGTDYGYTFGSGTRLTVV.

In DNA form, the CDR3 reads TGTGCCAGCAGCCAAGACCTAGCGGCCAACCAGCAGTACTTC. Encoded protein: CASSQDLAANQQYF. The chain joins TRBV3-1 (or the pseudogene TRBV3-2) to TRBJ2-7, with 7 bases aligning to TRBD2. The CDR3 has 14 residues. With V trimmed by 0 bases and J by 8 bases, 7 bases remained unmatched. Germline V CDR1 and CDR2: LGHDT, YNNKEL (reference sequence).

The chain uses TRBV3-1 (or the pseudogene TRBV3-2) and TRBJ1-2; D unresolved. The germline V gene has CDR1 LGHDT and CDR2 YNNKEL (reference sequence). This CDR3 spans 15 amino acids. Trimming took off 1 base at V and 4 bases at J, with 13 bases between the two ends. The CDR3 protein is CASSQAGSASYGYTF. The CDR3 region has the DNA TGTGCCAGCAGCCAAGCGGGGTCAGCCTCCTATGGCTACACCTTC.

This chain connects TRBV18 to TRBJ2-2, with a tentative D call TRBD1 (7 bases). This CDR3 has 17 residues. V lost 1 base and J lost 5, with 17 bases in between. Germline V lookup: CDR1 KGHSH, CDR2 LQKENI. CDR3 region: CASSPLGGGVKTGELFF. The CDR3 region has the DNA TGTGCCAGCTCACCACTCGGAGGGGGCGTAAAGACCGGGGAGCTGTTTTTT.

This clone was seen only once. This sequence joins TRBV2 and TRBJ1-4; D is ambiguous. The CDR3 contains 15 residues. The V gene lost 4 bases and the J gene lost 0 bases, with 9 bases spanning the gap. Germline assignment: CDR1 SNHLY and CDR2 FYNNEI. The CDR3 loop is CASSVSLATNEKLFF. DNA of the CDR3: TGTGCCAGCAGTGTGAGCCTTGCAACTAATGAAAAACTGTTTTTT. Full variable domain (rest looked up from reference TRBV2 and TRBJ1-4): EPEVTQTPSHQVTQMGQEVILRCVPISNHLYFYWYRQILGQKVEFLVSFYNNEISEKSEIFDDQFSVERPDGSNFTLKIRSTKLEDSAMYFCASSVSLATNEKLFFGSGTQLSVL.

The chain carries TRBV7-9 and TRBJ2-2; TRBD2 might be the D (6 bases). The CDR3 extends over 15 amino acids. Trimming shortened V by 5 bases and J by 0 bases, and 10 bases separated the two germline ends. Looked up from germline, CDR1 is SEHNR and CDR2 is FQNEAQ (reference sequence). CDR3 sequence: CASSPRDSNTGELFF. The CDR3 DNA follows: TGTGCCAGCAGCCCCCGGGACTCGAACACCGGGGAGCTGTTTTTT.

This chain links TRBV5-4 with TRBJ2-3, with 8 bases matching TRBD2. Germline trimming cut 2 bases from V and 3 bases from J; bases unmatched to any gene: 11. The CDR3 covers 17 residues. Germline assignment: CDR1 SGHNT and CDR2 YYREEE (reference sequence). In DNA, the CDR3 is TGTGCCAGCAGCTTCGTTCGTATGGGACTAGGAACAGATACGCAGTATTTT. Its translation is CASSFVRMGLGTDTQYF. Complete variable domain (other parts from reference TRBV5-4 and TRBJ2-3): ETGVTQSPTHLIKTRGQQVTLRCSSQSGHNTVSWYQQALGQGPQFIFQYYREEENGRGNFPPRFSGLQFPNYSSELNVNALELDDSALYLCASSFVRMGLGTDTQYFGPGTRLTVL.

V usage is TRBV7-2 and J usage is TRBJ2-5, with a possible D match to TRBD2 (7 bases). There are 15 residues in the CDR3. Germline V lookup: CDR1 SGHTA, CDR2 FQGNSA. V lost 0 bases, J lost 4 bases, and 12 bases lay in between. The CDR3 bases are TGTGCCAGCAGCTTAGCCGGACTAGGGGGAGAGACCCAGTACTTC. Amino acids: CASSLAGLGGETQYF.